This T cell receptor beta chain was observed in a study of T cells after posttransplantation cyclophosphamide. Notes on the study in general: TRB overlap between skin or GI tissue T cells and blood was limited.

V lost 4 bases and J lost 0, with 10 bases in between. The germline V gene has CDR1 SGHRS and CDR2 YFSETQ. This CDR3 has 14 amino acids. This clone appeared many times. Its specificity is unknown. A marrow graft followed busulfan-fludarabine conditioning, with cyclophosphamide on days +3 and +4. The data were produced by immunoSEQ multiplex PCR, yet TCRdb's version contains in-frame clones alone and is incomplete. The sample shows 24,000 or so clones, none of them appearing just once. Sequenced here: PBMCs, sampled after allogeneic stem cell transplant with posttransplant cyclophosphamide. V is TRBV5-1 and J is TRBJ2-5; unclear D gene. The receptor was isolated from a male patient aged 18 to 29 who received an allogeneic stem cell transplant from a related donor, was CMV-positive, and had no GVHD. Among the T cells, some may be from the graft donor. The CDR3 nucleotides read TGCGCCAGCAGCACCGCCGGGTACCAAGAGACCCAGTACTTC. Translation: CASSTAGYQETQYF.